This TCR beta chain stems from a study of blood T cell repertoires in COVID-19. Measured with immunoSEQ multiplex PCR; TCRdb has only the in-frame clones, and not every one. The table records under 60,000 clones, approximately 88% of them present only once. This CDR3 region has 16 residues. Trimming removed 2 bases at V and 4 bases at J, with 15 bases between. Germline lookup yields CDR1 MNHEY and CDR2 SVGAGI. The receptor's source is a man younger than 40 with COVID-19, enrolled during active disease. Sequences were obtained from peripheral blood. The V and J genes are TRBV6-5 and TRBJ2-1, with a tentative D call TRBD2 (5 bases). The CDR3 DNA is TGTGCCAGCAGTTACAGCGTCGGAGAGCGGTACAATGAGCAGTTCTTC. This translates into CASSYSVGERYNEQFF.